This entry lists 27 T cell receptor beta chains sequenced from one sample in a study of blood T cells in healthy people across ages. It was with a sample-barcoded 5' primer and a J-beta primer mix that a second PCR of about 7 to 12 cycles was run. A single record per CDR3 protein comes from TCRdb applying MiXCR to the 5' RACE reads. The sample contains about 1.7 million distinct CDR3 sequences, over 25% of which appear only once. Source material: blood. The receptors originated from a woman aged 25 to 39 in good health.

This clonotype appeared a few times. This rearrangement joins TRBV6-2 or TRBV6-3 to TRBJ1-1, with D unclear. Trimming stripped 6 bases from V and 1 base from J, with 9 bases between. Germline loops: CDR1 MNHEY, CDR2 SVGEGT. The CDR3 consists of 13 residues. CDR3 protein: CASSSMGNTEAFF. The CDR3 coding sequence is TGTGCCAGCAGCTCCATGGGGAACACTGAAGCTTTCTTT.

Note on this clonotype: It may be a read error: a sequence one base away is much more abundant. This chain uses TRBV24-1 with TRBJ2-7; tentative D call: TRBD2 (5 bases). Near its end, the DNA agrees better with TRBJ2-5, so the J call may be wrong. Germline assignment: CDR1 KGHDR and CDR2 SFDVKD. This CDR3 comprises 15 residues. The CDR3: CATSVGGLREETQYF. Written as DNA, the CDR3 is TGTGCCACCAGTGTGGGCGGGCTGCGAGAGGAGACCCAGTACTTC.

A note on this clonotype: A much larger clone lies one base from this, so it may be a read error. The chain combines TRBV20-1 with TRBJ2-7; 8 nucleotides align to TRBD1. The ends lost 6 bases at V and 7 bases at J; junction bases unmatched: 14. The CDR3 contains 14 residues. CDR1 is DFQATT and CDR2 is SNEGSKA in the germline V gene (reference sequence). The CDR3 coding sequence is TGCAGTGCGAATCCGGAACAGGGGGTTAGAGAGCAGTACTTC. It translates to CSANPEQGVREQYF.

This clonotype was seen many times. This chain links TRBV10-3 with TRBJ2-7; no clear D gene. Between the trimmed V and J ends, which lost 1 base and 4 bases, there was a span of 11 bases. This CDR3 is built from 14 residues. Per germline, CDR1 ENHRY and CDR2 SYGVKD. CDR3 amino acids: CAISEFMGSYEQYF. The DNA for the CDR3 is TGTGCCATCAGTGAGTTTATGGGGTCTTACGAGCAGTACTTC.

The chain links TRBV14 to TRBJ2-3, with D perhaps matching TRBD1 (6 bases). The V gene lost 4 bases and the J gene lost 3 bases, with 17 bases spanning the gap. This CDR3 spans 16 amino acids. Germline V lookup: CDR1 SGHDN, CDR2 FVKESK. CDR3 sequence: CASSPSRTDGTDTQYF. The DNA for the CDR3 is TGTGCCAGCAGCCCCTCGAGGACAGACGGGACAGATACGCAGTATTTT. Full variable domain (remainder filled in from reference TRBV14 and TRBJ2-3): EAGVTQFPSHSVIEKGQTVTLRCDPISGHDNLYWYRRVMGKEIKFLLHFVKESKQDESGMPNNRFLAERTGGTYSTLKVQPAELEDSGVYFCASSPSRTDGTDTQYFGPGTRLTVL.

Here the CDR3 reads CASSFFQPGDEQFF. The CDR3 nucleotides are TGTGCCAGCAGCTTCTTCCAACCTGGGGATGAGCAGTTCTTC. The chain uses TRBV7-2 and TRBJ2-1, with no clear D. This CDR3 comprises 14 residues. Germline V lookup: CDR1 SGHTA, CDR2 FQGNSA. Trimming took off 3 bases at V and 8 bases at J, with 14 bases between the two ends.

This clonotype was seen a few times. The chain uses TRBV5-1 and TRBJ2-3; the match to TRBD2 covers 14 bases. The V gene's germline CDR1 is SGHRS and CDR2 YFSETQ. With V trimmed by 4 bases and J by 5 bases, 9 bases remained unmatched. The CDR3 spans 17 residues. CDR3 DNA sequence: TGCGCCAGCAGCCCGGGGACTAGCGGGAGAATGGAAGATACGCAGTATTTT. The encoded protein is CASSPGTSGRMEDTQYF.

The gene calls are TRBV7-2 and TRBJ1-1; perhaps TRBD1 as D (6 bases). The CDR3 length is 13 residues. The germline V gene encodes CDR1 SGHTA and CDR2 FQGNSA. Trimming stripped 5 bases from V and 12 bases from J, with 19 bases between. The CDR3: CASSLSPRTAPFF. CDR3 in DNA: TGTGCCAGCAGCCTCAGTCCGAGGACAGCTCCTTTCTTT. Based on the CDR3 plus reference TRBV7-2 and TRBJ1-1, the full variable domain is GAGVSQSPSNKVTEKGKDVELRCDPISGHTALYWYRQSLGQGLEFLIYFQGNSAPDKSGLPSDRFSAERTGGSVSTLTIQRTQQEDSAVYLCASSLSPRTAPFFGQGTRLTVV.

The CDR3 coding sequence is TGTGCCAGCAGCGATCCCACTAGCGCTAACTACAATGAGCAGTTCTTC. It translates to CASSDPTSANYNEQFF. The chain links TRBV7-9 to TRBJ2-1, with 7 bases fitting TRBD2. Trimming at V came to 5 bases and at J to 3 bases, leaving 10 bases not matched to a gene. Per germline, CDR1 SEHNR and CDR2 FQNEAQ (reference sequence). CDR3 length: 16 residues.

Comments on this clonotype: A clone one base away is much larger, so this may be a read error. V usage is TRBV6-5 and J usage is TRBJ1-4; D is ambiguous. The CDR3 has 15 amino acids. Germline CDR1 is MNHEY and CDR2 is SVGAGI. The CDR3 here is CASSYSGRPNEKRFF. The CDR3 DNA reads TGTGCCAGCAGTTACTCGGGAAGACCTAATGAAAAACGGTTTTTT.

The rearrangement uses TRBV5-1 and TRBJ2-7; D is unresolved. Trimming removed 4 bases at V and 5 bases at J, with 22 bases between. CDR3 size: 16 residues. Germline CDR1 and CDR2: SGHRS and YFSETQ. The DNA of the CDR3 is TGCGCCAGCAGCCCAGGTCTTGTCCCAAGATTTCACGAGCAGTACTTC. Translated: CASSPGLVPRFHEQYF. Full variable domain (missing parts from reference TRBV5-1 and TRBJ2-7): KAGVTQTPRYLIKTRGQQVTLSCSPISGHRSVSWYQQTPGQGLQFLFEYFSETQRNKGNFPGRFSGRQFSNSRSEMNVSTLELGDSALYLCASSPGLVPRFHEQYFGPGTRLTVT.

This clonotype was observed a handful of times. The chain couples TRBV20-1 to TRBJ2-1; a possible D gene is TRBD2 (5 bases). Trimming left V 1 base short and J 7 bases short, with 14 bases between. This CDR3 has 14 residues. Germline loops: CDR1 DFQATT, CDR2 SNEGSKA (reference sequence). CDR3 bases: TGCAGTGCTAGAGGAAGGACTGCCCCAAATGAGCAGTTCTTC. It encodes CSARGRTAPNEQFF.

This clonotype has more than one count but fewer than ten. The chain joins TRBV7-6 to TRBJ2-2, with 8 bases aligning to TRBD1. The V gene's germline CDR1 is SGHVS and CDR2 FNYEAQ. The CDR3 is made up of 14 amino acids. The V and J ends lost 2 bases and 7 bases, in that order; junction bases with no gene match: 3. The DNA for the CDR3 is TGTGCCAGCAGCTTATCAGGGGGCGGCGGGGAGCTGTTTTTT. Encoded protein: CASSLSGGGGELFF.

On this clonotype itself: This may arise from a read error, as a much more abundant clone is one base away. The V and J genes are TRBV20-1 and TRBJ2-3; 11 bases map to TRBD2. The CDR3 consists of 15 residues. Germline values: CDR1 DFQATT, CDR2 SNEGSKA (reference sequence). V dropped 7 bases and J dropped 2; count of bases not matched to a gene: 8. The CDR3 protein is CSVTGTSGLTDTQYF. The CDR3 nucleotides read TGCAGTGTTACCGGGACTAGCGGACTCACAGATACGCAGTATTTT.

This clonotype was seen at least ten times. The chain carries TRBV7-9 and TRBJ2-7; 8 positions match TRBD1. The V gene end was trimmed by 5 bases and the J gene end by 2 bases; junction bases not matched to a gene: 11. The CDR3 is 16 amino acids. Per germline, CDR1 SEHNR and CDR2 FQNEAQ (reference sequence). The chain's CDR3 is CASSAFKGQDPYEQYF. The CDR3 region has the DNA TGTGCCAGCAGCGCCTTCAAGGGACAGGATCCCTACGAGCAGTACTTC. The variable domain in full, with the rest retrieved from reference TRBV7-9 and TRBJ2-7, is DTGVSQNPRHKITKRGQNVTFRCDPISEHNRLYWYRQTLGQGPEFLTYFQNEAQLEKSRLLSDRFSAERPKGSFSTLEIQRTEQGDSAMYLCASSAFKGQDPYEQYFGPGTRLTVT.

The chain recombines TRBV20-1 with TRBJ2-1; 7 nucleotides agree with TRBD1. The CDR3 is 14 residues long. Germline V gene sequence: CDR1 DFQATT, CDR2 SNEGSKA (reference sequence). The junction had 12 bases not matched to a gene; V was cut back by 3 bases and J by 10 bases. CDR3 loop: CSAREGGRNEEQFF. The CDR3 DNA reads as TGCAGTGCTAGGGAAGGGGGCCGAAATGAAGAGCAGTTCTTC.

The genes are TRBV29-1 and TRBJ2-1, with 7 bases lining up with TRBD1. The CDR3 spans 12 residues. From germline, CDR1 is SQVTM and CDR2 ANQGSEA. The V and J ends lost 5 bases and 10 bases, in that order; junction bases with no gene match: 8. CDR3 in DNA: TGCAGCGTTCCTTTAGGGGGCAGGGAGCAGTTCTTC. This gives the protein CSVPLGGREQFF.

This clonotype occurred a few times. The chain has TRBV24-1 and TRBJ2-2; D is undetermined. The CDR3 spans 13 residues. In germline, CDR1 is KGHDR, CDR2 SFDVKD. V was clipped by 3 bases and J by 5 bases, with 6 bases between them. The CDR3 is CATSDLPTGELFF. As DNA, the CDR3 is TGTGCCACCAGTGATCTCCCGACCGGGGAGCTGTTTTTT.

This clonotype was observed many times. This chain links TRBV11-2 with TRBJ2-5; D is unresolved. The CDR3 is 13 residues long. From germline, CDR1 is SGHAT and CDR2 FQNNGV. Trimming left V 0 bases short and J 2 bases short, with 4 bases between. The CDR3 nucleotides are TGTGCCAGCAGCTTAGAGTGGCAAGAGACCCAGTACTTC. Its protein product is CASSLEWQETQYF.

The chain couples TRBV6-2 or TRBV6-3 to TRBJ2-5; possibly TRBD2 for D (5 bases). The J call is uncertain, as TRBJ2-7 better fits the DNA end. CDR3 length: 14 residues. Germline V gene data show CDR1 as MNHEY and CDR2 as SVGEGT. The CDR3 region has the DNA TGTGCCAGCAGTCCGACTATCGGGATTTACGAGCAGTACTTC. The encoded protein is CASSPTIGIYEQYF.

Of note for this clonotype: Germline is not matched at one junction end, which may reflect a read error. The rearrangement joins TRBV5-1 to TRBJ1-1, with a weak D call TRBD1 (5 bases). Germline assignment: CDR1 SGHRS and CDR2 YFSETQ. The CDR3 has 16 residues. DNA of the CDR3: TGCGCCAGCAGTCCCCAGGGAGGTGGGTTGAACGCTGAAGCTTTCTTT. Its translation: CASSPQGGGLNAEAFF.

This clonotype was counted a few times. Sequence at one end of the junction differs from germline and may be a read error. The V gene is TRBV29-1, the J gene TRBJ2-2, with no clear D. CDR1 and CDR2 (germline): SQVTM, ANQGSEA. The CDR3 is 12 amino acids. CDR3: CSVEGFTGELFF. The CDR3 DNA reads as TGCAGCGTGGAAGGGTTCACCGGGGAGCTGTTTTTT.

This sequence joins TRBV10-3 and TRBJ2-7, with D unclear. Germline V gives CDR1 ENHRY, CDR2 SYGVKD. CDR3 length: 13 amino acids. The germline V and J ends were trimmed by 0 bases and 6 bases, with 9 bases remaining between them. The CDR3 DNA reads TGTGCCATCAGTGAGTCGGGAACGCGCGAGCAGTACTTC. It translates to CAISESGTREQYF.

The J gene is TRBJ2-3, the V gene TRBV2; 14 bases line up with TRBD2. After removal of 8 bases from V and 5 bases from J, the junction contained 6 bases not matched to a gene. The CDR3 loop spans 15 amino acids. Germline values: CDR1 SNHLY, CDR2 FYNNEI. CDR3 sequence: CASARLAGGLDTQYF. The CDR3 DNA reads TGTGCCAGCGCCCGACTAGCGGGGGGGCTAGATACGCAGTATTTT. The variable domain in full, completed from reference TRBV2 and TRBJ2-3, reads EPEVTQTPSHQVTQMGQEVILRCVPISNHLYFYWYRQILGQKVEFLVSFYNNEISEKSEIFDDQFSVERPDGSNFTLKIRSTKLEDSAMYFCASARLAGGLDTQYFGPGTRLTVL.

The chain joins TRBV20-1 to TRBJ2-5; 14 bases agree with TRBD2. Losses at the gene ends were 5 bases for V and 0 bases for J; bases not matched to a gene: 17. Germline CDR1 DFQATT, CDR2 SNEGSKA (reference sequence). The CDR3 is 20 residues long. CDR3 DNA sequence: TGCAGTGCTCCCCTCCGGCAGGGACTAGCGGGAGTTTTGTACCAAGAGACCCAGTACTTC. This codes for CSAPLRQGLAGVLYQETQYF.

The chain links TRBV7-9 to TRBJ2-1; 11 bases match TRBD2. J was trimmed by 12 bases and V by 5 bases; bases with no gene match: 18. Germline V lookup: CDR1 SEHNR, CDR2 FQNEAQ (reference sequence). The CDR3 consists of 17 residues. CDR3: CASSQGSGRAILGGQFF. CDR3 in DNA: TGTGCCAGCAGCCAGGGTAGCGGGAGGGCCATTCTAGGCGGGCAGTTCTTC.

This clonotype came up a few times. This chain joins TRBV5-1 and TRBJ2-1, with 9 bases aligning to TRBD1. The ends lost 0 bases at V and 2 bases at J; junction bases unmatched: 3. Germline CDR1 SGHRS, CDR2 YFSETQ. The CDR3 has 16 amino acids. Written as DNA, the CDR3 is TGCGCCAGCAGCTTGGTTGGGACAGGGACCTACAATGAGCAGTTCTTC. Translation: CASSLVGTGTYNEQFF.